This T cell receptor (beta chain) came from a study of cytomegalovirus exposure and HLA in healthy donors. The CDR3 extends over 15 amino acids. V was clipped by 4 bases and J by 7 bases; unmatched bases: 8. Germline lookup yields CDR1 SGDLS and CDR2 YYNGEE. Points on this clone: The antigen is not known.

Study-level results: Reported findings show TCR beta sequences accurately forecast HLA-A and HLA-B alleles in most subjects. A later analysis found that most CMV-associated TCR beta chains appeared HLA-restricted.

The PCR employed 60 Vbeta primers together with 13 Jbeta primers. Assay: immunoSEQ multiplex PCR; the TCRdb copy retains only in-frame clones and omits some. Here the sample spans about 150,000 clones, 70% to 80% being singletons. This TCR was sampled from a man aged 25 to 40 in good health and CMV-seronegative. Material for sequencing was PBMCs. This chain uses TRBV9 with TRBJ1-1; 12 nucleotides align to TRBD1. CDR3 in amino acids: CASSSPGQGAFEAFF. The CDR3 nucleotides are TGTGCCAGCAGCTCCCCGGGACAGGGGGCTTTTGAAGCTTTCTTT.